These T cell receptor beta chains were read from a single sample in a study of cytomegalovirus exposure and HLA in healthy donors. Only in-frame clones appear in the TCRdb table, and some are missing; sequencing was by immunoSEQ multiplex PCR. The sample lists some 250,000 clones, about 90% occurring once. Sequenced material: PBMCs. These receptors were obtained from a woman between 18 and 29 years old in good health and CMV-seronegative. CDR3s include the opening cysteine and the closing phenylalanine or tryptophan. The order of the fields is V gene, clone size, D gene, J gene, CDR3 DNA, CDR3 protein. A D gene is named only where the DNA matches it firmly. Not every row has a clone size; where given, it reads once, few, many or a size class.

TRBV6-5	.	.	TRBJ2-5	TGTGCCAGCAGAAAAGGTCCGGGGACCCAGTACTTC	CASRKGPGTQYF
TRBV7-6	.	TRBD1	TRBJ2-1	TGTGCCAGCAGCCCCCTCTCCCGGGACAGGGGCTGGAATGAGCAGTTCTTC	CASSPLSRDRGWNEQFF
TRBV10-2	.	.	TRBJ1-5	TGCGCCGGGGGCCGGGAGGTGAAGCAGCCCCAGCATTTT	CAGGREVKQPQHF
TRBV19	once	.	TRBJ1-2	TGTGCCAGTAGTATCGTCTCGGCGGATTTAGGCGGCTACACCTTC	CASSIVSADLGGYTF
TRBV7-2	once	.	TRBJ1-1	TGTGCCAGCAGCACACAGGTTCCAGCCCTGAACACTGAAGCTTTCTTT	CASSTQVPALNTEAFF
TRBV4-1	.	.	TRBJ2-1	TGCGCCAGCAGCCAAGTGGGCCTTGCCGGGACCAAGAGGGGGAACAATGAGCAGTTCTTC	CASSQVGLAGTKRGNNEQFF
TRBV25-1	.	.	TRBJ2-2	TGTGCCAGCAGTATGGGACAGAACACCGGGGAGCTGTTTTTT	CASSMGQNTGELFF
TRBV25-1	.	.	TRBJ2-1	TGTGCCAGCAGCGGGTCGAGGGGCGGGGAACGAAATGAGCAGTTCTTC	CASSGSRGGERNEQFF
TRBV28	.	TRBD1	TRBJ2-3	TGTGCCAGCAGTCCACAGGGGTCCCTCACAGATACGCAGTATTTT	CASSPQGSLTDTQYF
TRBV4-1	.	TRBD2	TRBJ2-7	TGCGCCAGCAGCCAAGGGCGGGAGAACTACGAGCAGTACTTC	CASSQGRENYEQYF
TRBV4-1	.	.	TRBJ2-5	TGCGCCAGCTACCCCGGTTTTGAGTGGAGGGAGACCCAGTACTTC	CASYPGFEWRETQYF
TRBV19	.	TRBD2	TRBJ2-5	TGTGCCAGTACCCGACTAGCGGGGGGGAGAGAGACCCAGTACTTC	CASTRLAGGRETQYF
TRBV11-2	few	.	TRBJ2-3	TGTGCCAGCAGCGCCGGGGATACGCAGTATTTT	CASSAGDTQYF
TRBV4-3	.	.	TRBJ1-1	TGCGCCAGCAGCCAAGATTTCGTCAGGGGTCCTGAAGCTTTCTTT	CASSQDFVRGPEAFF
TRBV5-6	.	TRBD1	TRBJ1-2	TGTGCCAGCAGCCCTGGCCCGGGACAGGACATCTATGGCTACACCTTC	CASSPGPGQDIYGYTF
TRBV7-9	.	TRBD1	TRBJ1-2	TGTGCCAGCAGCTTAGGAGTCAGGGGGCCGGGAGGCTACACCTTC	CASSLGVRGPGGYTF
TRBV30	once	TRBD2	TRBJ2-7	TGTGCCTGGAGCCTCCTGGGAGGGGCCAGCCCCTACGAGCAGTACTTC	CAWSLLGGASPYEQYF
TRBV11-2	.	.	TRBJ1-4	TGTGCCAGCAGCTGGGGCAGGGTGGGGGAAAAACTGTTTTTT	CASSWGRVGEKLFF
TRBV27	.	.	TRBJ2-7	TGTGCCAGCAGTTTCCTCGGGTTTGCCTACGAGCAGTACTTC	CASSFLGFAYEQYF
TRBV6-6	.	TRBD1	TRBJ1-6	TGTGCCAGCAGTTACCTTGACAGGGATAATTCACCCCTCCACTTT	CASSYLDRDNSPLHF
TRBV6-1	.	.	TRBJ1-5	TGTGCCAGCAGTGAAGCTTACGGGAAATATCAGCCCCAGCATTTT	CASSEAYGKYQPQHF
TRBV15	.	.	TRBJ2-3	TGTGCCACCAGCAGAGGAGGGATTCGGTCAGATACGCAGTATTTT	CATSRGGIRSDTQYF
TRBV7-9	once	.	TRBJ2-6	TGTGCCAGCAGCTTATTTTGGGGGGACTCTGGGGCCAACGTCCTGACTTTC	CASSLFWGDSGANVLTF
TRBV29-1	.	TRBD1	TRBJ1-1	TGCAGCGTTGAAGGAGAACAGGGGATCACTGAAGCTTTCTTT	CSVEGEQGITEAFF
TRBV6-5	.	.	TRBJ1-1	TGTGCCAGCAGTTACTCGAGATCGGGGGACACTGAAGCTTTCTTT	CASSYSRSGDTEAFF
TRBV7-2	.	.	TRBJ1-6	TGTGCCAGCACCGACTCGAGCTCCTATAATTCACCCCTCCACTTT	CASTDSSSYNSPLHF
TRBV6-6	few	.	TRBJ2-7	TGTGCCAGCAGTTACGATGGGACTGGCTCCTACGAGCAGTACTTC	CASSYDGTGSYEQYF
TRBV6-1	.	TRBD1	TRBJ2-3	TGTGCCAGCAGTGAAGGGACAGGGGATACGCAGTATTTT	CASSEGTGDTQYF
TRBV29-1	.	.	TRBJ2-3	TGCAGCGTTGCTTGGACACTCACAGATACGCAGTATTTT	CSVAWTLTDTQYF
TRBV4-3	.	TRBD1	TRBJ2-5	TGCGCCAGCAGCCAAAACTACAGGGGCGGCGAGACCCAGTACTTC	CASSQNYRGGETQYF
TRBV28	once	.	TRBJ2-7	TGTGCCAGCAGGCGGACAGACTACGAGCAGTACTTC	CASRRTDYEQYF
TRBV28	.	.	TRBJ1-5	TGTGCCAGCAGTTTAGCGGGGGAGGGCAATCAGCCCCAGCATTTT	CASSLAGEGNQPQHF
TRBV15	.	TRBD2	TRBJ2-3	TGTGCCACCAGCAGAGTGGGAGGGCCAAACACAGATACGCAGTATTTT	CATSRVGGPNTDTQYF
TRBV7-2	.	TRBD2	TRBJ2-3	TGTGCCAGCAGACTTAGCGGGGGACCCACAGATACGCAGTATTTT	CASRLSGGPTDTQYF
TRBV5-1	.	TRBD2	TRBJ2-1	TGCGCCAGCAGCTTGTCGGGGGGGCCCTACAATGAGCAGTTCTTC	CASSLSGGPYNEQFF
TRBV30	.	.	TRBJ1-6	TGTGCCTGGAGGAGGCAGGGGCCCTATAATTCACCCCTCCACTTT	CAWRRQGPYNSPLHF
TRBV14	.	.	TRBJ1-1	TGTGCCAGCAGCCAAGCTCCTGAGGGCGCGACTGAAGCTTTCTTT	CASSQAPEGATEAFF
TRBV28	.	.	TRBJ1-5	TGTGCCAGCAGCCATGGGGCCCAGGGTAACAATCAGCCCCAGCATTTT	CASSHGAQGNNQPQHF
TRBV28	.	TRBD1	TRBJ1-1	TGTGCCAGCAGTTTACGTACAGGGGGTTTGTATGGGTATGCTTTCTTT	CASSLRTGGLYGYAFF
TRBV2	.	TRBD2	TRBJ2-5	TGTGCCAGCGGAAGGACTAGCGGGGAGACCCAGTACTTC	CASGRTSGETQYF
TRBV6-5	.	TRBD1	TRBJ1-5	TGTGCCAGCAGTCGACAGGGGAGTTTGGATCAGCCCCAGCATTTT	CASSRQGSLDQPQHF
TRBV30	.	.	TRBJ1-1	TGTGTGGGACAATTGAACACTGAAGCTTTCTTT	CVGQLNTEAFF
TRBV18	.	.	TRBJ2-1	TGTGCCAGCTCACCGAGGAATAACAATGAGCAGTTCTTC	CASSPRNNNEQFF
TRBV6-5	.	.	TRBJ2-1	TGTGCCAGCAGTTACTTTACAGGGGCGGGGGAGCAGTTCTTC	CASSYFTGAGEQFF
TRBV25-1	.	.	TRBJ1-1	TGTGCCAGCAGTGACTTTAACTCGAACACTGAAGCTTTCTTT	CASSDFNSNTEAFF
TRBV4-1	few	TRBD1	TRBJ1-6	TGCGCCAGCAGCCAGAATGACAGGGGGCTAACACCCCTCCACTTT	CASSQNDRGLTPLHF
TRBV7-9	once	TRBD2	TRBJ2-3	TGTGCCAGCATCATGACCTTAGCGGGAACCACAGATACGCAGTATTTT	CASIMTLAGTTDTQYF
TRBV6-5	once	TRBD1	TRBJ1-1	TGTGCCAGCAGGCAACAGGGGTCTGAAGCTTTCTTT	CASRQQGSEAFF
TRBV19	.	TRBD1	TRBJ1-2	TGTGCCAGTGGACAGGGTTTGATGAGCTACACCTTC	CASGQGLMSYTF
TRBV7-2	.	TRBD1	TRBJ1-5	TGTGCCAGCAGCGAACAGGGGAGTGGTCAGCCCCAGCATTTT	CASSEQGSGQPQHF
TRBV18	once	.	TRBJ1-2	TGTGCCAGCTCACACGGGAAATATACAGGGTATGGCTACACCTTC	CASSHGKYTGYGYTF
TRBV4-3	.	TRBD1	TRBJ2-3	TGCGCCAGCAGCCAAGTCGGGACAGGGGGTCCCTACACAGATACGCAGTATTTT	CASSQVGTGGPYTDTQYF
TRBV27	.	.	TRBJ1-3	TGTGCCAGCAGCCCTACAGGTTTCGGAAACACCATATATTTT	CASSPTGFGNTIYF
TRBV15	.	TRBD2	TRBJ2-2	TGTGCCACCAGCAGAGATCCGACTAGCGGGGGTAGCACCGGGGAGCTGTTTTTT	CATSRDPTSGGSTGELFF
TRBV7-2	once	TRBD1	TRBJ2-2	TGTGCCAGCAACTATGGACAGGCGAACACCGGGGAGCTGTTTTTT	CASNYGQANTGELFF
TRBV4-2	.	.	TRBJ1-6	TGTGCCAGCAGCCAAGTGACAGGACCACCCTCACCCCTCCACTTT	CASSQVTGPPSPLHF
TRBV7-2	few	TRBD2	TRBJ2-1	TGTGCCAGCAGCTTAATGACTAGCGTTAATGAGCAGTTCTTC	CASSLMTSVNEQFF